What follows describes a single TCR beta chain. Its antigen target is currently unknown. No much larger clone exists at a distance of one base, and base qualities are not known. This entry is derived from a study of T cell changes during pregnancy in multiple sclerosis (dated by TCRdb to 2018 to 2020). As for the study more broadly: In women with multiple sclerosis, the researchers looked at how the T cell repertoire shifted as pregnancy progressed.

The method behind the library was the immunoSEQ multiplex PCR assay. This immuneACCESS table, as held by TCRdb, lists in-frame sequences with V and J called but not all clones. Of the missing ones, under half trace to an unresolved V gene in checked studies; the others have no known cause. This sample is represented by 50,000 to 60,000 clones; approximately 91% of them were singletons. The ten largest clonotypes hold 0.35% to 0.45% of the sample. Germline trimming: 0 bases from V, 7 bases from J; junction bases outside gene matches: 10. CDR1 is given as SGHRS and CDR2 as YFSETQ, both from the germline V gene. Counted from cysteine to phenylalanine, this CDR3 has 16 amino acids. Solely the CDR3 DNA is kept, with 48 bases framed from the first base.

The V gene is TRBV5-1 and the J gene is TRBJ2-7, with 10 middle bases fitting TRBD1. The sequence derives from a female donor with multiple sclerosis, enrolled in a pregnancy study. Sequences were derived from CD4+ T cells from peripheral blood mononuclear cells, sampled in the third trimester of pregnancy. CDR3 reads: CASSLGARTGGEEQYF. The bases are TGCGCCAGCAGCTTGGGGGCAAGGACAGGGGGAGAGGAGCAGTACTTC.